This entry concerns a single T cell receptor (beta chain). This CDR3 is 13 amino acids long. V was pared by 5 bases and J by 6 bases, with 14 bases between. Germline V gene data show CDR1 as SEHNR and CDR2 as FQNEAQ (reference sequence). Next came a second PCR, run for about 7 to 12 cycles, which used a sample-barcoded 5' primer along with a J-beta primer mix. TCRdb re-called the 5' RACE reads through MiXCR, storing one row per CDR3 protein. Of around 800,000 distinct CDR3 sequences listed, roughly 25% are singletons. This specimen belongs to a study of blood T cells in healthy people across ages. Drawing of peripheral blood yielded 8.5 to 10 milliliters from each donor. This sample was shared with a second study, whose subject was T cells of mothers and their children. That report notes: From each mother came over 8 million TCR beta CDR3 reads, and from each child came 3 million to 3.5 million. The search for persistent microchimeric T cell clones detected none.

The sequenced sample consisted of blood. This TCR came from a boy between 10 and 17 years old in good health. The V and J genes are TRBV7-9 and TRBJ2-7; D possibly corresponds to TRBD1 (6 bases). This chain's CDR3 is CASSKQGWGEQYF. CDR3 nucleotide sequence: TGTGCCAGCAGCAAACAGGGTTGGGGCGAGCAGTACTTC.